One and the same sample provided the 11 T cell receptor beta chains below, sequenced in a study of T-cell memory formation after mild COVID-19. TCRdb used MiXCR to reprocess the 5' RACE reads, holding one entry per CDR3 protein. The sample includes more than 120,000 distinct CDR3 sequences, 19% seen only once; the top ten take about 2%. The sample was PBMCs or a T cell subset sorted from them (not recorded which). All receptors come from an adult woman who had mild COVID-19 (a few samples of this study predate the infection). Cell type and time point are not known.

This rearrangement joins TRBV4-2 to TRBJ1-1, with 7 bases identical to TRBD1. The CDR3 is 16 amino acids. CDR1 is LGHNA and CDR2 is YNFKEQ in the germline V gene. V trimming: 1 base; J trimming: 4 bases; junction bases outside the gene matches: 9. CDR3 residues: CASSQVSGRGRTEAFF. CDR3 nucleotides: TGTGCCAGCAGCCAAGTATCGGGAAGGGGGCGCACTGAAGCTTTCTTT.

This clonotype has only a few counts. This sequence joins TRBV11-2 and TRBJ2-1; TRBD2 might be the D (6 bases). V was clipped by 1 base and J by 7 bases, with 14 bases between them. The CDR3 has 15 amino acids. CDR1 SGHAT and CDR2 FQNNGV come from the germline V gene. CDR3 residues: CASSLVQTSRNEQFF. CDR3 coding DNA: TGTGCCAGCAGCTTAGTTCAGACTAGTAGGAATGAGCAGTTCTTC.

The chain links TRBV5-1 to TRBJ2-1; D ambiguous. Per the germline V gene, CDR1 is SGHRS and CDR2 is YFSETQ. Trimming took off 2 bases at V and 9 bases at J, with 15 bases between the two ends. This CDR3 is built from 14 residues. Here the CDR3 DNA reads TGCGCCAGCAGCTTCGAAATCCCCCAGAGTGAGCAGTTCTTC. Protein sequence: CASSFEIPQSEQFF. Drawing the rest from reference TRBV5-1 and TRBJ2-1, the complete variable domain is KAGVTQTPRYLIKTRGQQVTLSCSPISGHRSVSWYQQTPGQGLQFLFEYFSETQRNKGNFPGRFSGRQFSNSRSEMNVSTLELGDSALYLCASSFEIPQSEQFFGPGTRLTVL.

The sample holds a few counts of this clonotype. The chain couples TRBV7-8 to TRBJ2-4; 9 bases match TRBD2. The V segment lost 5 bases and the J segment 0 bases; nucleotides outside the gene matches: 2. The CDR3 consists of 15 residues. Germline CDR1 reads SGHVS; CDR2 reads FQNEAQ. The CDR3 sequence is CASSPSGVAKNIQYF. In nucleotides, the CDR3 is TGTGCCAGCAGCCCTAGCGGGGTAGCCAAAAACATTCAGTACTTC.

This clonotype has ten or more counts. The genes are TRBV12-3 or TRBV12-4 and TRBJ2-1; 7 positions match TRBD2. With V trimmed by 3 bases and J by 2 bases, 7 bases remained unmatched. The CDR3 contains 16 residues. CDR3 bases: TGTGCCAGCAGTTTGTTTAGCGGGTTTACCTACAATGAGCAGTTCTTC. Protein: CASSLFSGFTYNEQFF.

The DNA of the CDR3 is TGTGCCAGCAGCCACTATCGCACTGAAGCTTTCTTT. Encoded protein: CASSHYRTEAFF. The V gene is TRBV12-3 or TRBV12-4, the J gene TRBJ1-1; D uncertain. The CDR3 runs to 12 residues. V lost 6 bases, J lost 4 bases, and 9 bases lay in between.

This chain links TRBV7-2 with TRBJ1-2; D gene uncertain. The CDR3 has 15 amino acids. V was pared by 1 base and J by 2 bases, with 11 bases between. Looked up from germline, CDR1 is SGHTA and CDR2 is FQGNSA. The CDR3 region has the DNA TGTGCCAGCAGCTTAGGTCCCTCAGACAACTATGGCTACACCTTC. Translated: CASSLGPSDNYGYTF.

J is TRBJ2-6 and V is TRBV5-5; the D is unclear. This CDR3 is 17 amino acids long. Germline V gene data show CDR1 as SGHKS and CDR2 as YYEKEE (reference sequence). The V gene lost 1 base and the J gene lost 1 base, with 12 bases spanning the gap. CDR3 DNA sequence: TGTGCCAGCAGCTTGTTCGTCGGTCGTTCTGGGGCCAACGTCCTGACTTTC. It yields the protein CASSLFVGRSGANVLTF.

The chain links TRBV24-1 to TRBJ2-2; D may be TRBD2 (6 bases). The CDR3 extends over 15 amino acids. The germline V gene has CDR1 KGHDR and CDR2 SFDVKD. V was pared by 1 base and J by 7 bases, with 12 bases between. In nucleotides, the CDR3 is TGTGCCACCAGTGATTTTCGGGGGATCCTCGGGGAGCTGTTTTTT. Translated, it gives CATSDFRGILGELFF.

This clonotype showed up just a few times. The chain carries TRBV11-2 and TRBJ2-2; 8 bases map to TRBD2. The CDR3 totals 15 residues. Germline values: CDR1 SGHAT, CDR2 FQNNGV. V shed 5 bases and J 7 bases; nucleotides not matched to a gene: 9. The CDR3 spells CASSDKGLVGGELFF. The CDR3 DNA reads TGTGCCAGCAGCGATAAGGGACTAGTCGGCGGGGAGCTGTTTTTT.

This clonotype was detected only a few times. The V gene is TRBV12-3 or TRBV12-4, the J gene TRBJ2-7; TRBD1 is a possible D gene (6 bases). The CDR3 is 14 amino acids. Trimming shortened V by 6 bases and J by 4 bases, and 16 bases separated the two germline ends. The CDR3 spells CASRGAGTPYEQYF. DNA of the CDR3: TGTGCCAGCAGGGGAGCCGGGACACCATACGAGCAGTACTTC.